This TCR beta chain was retrieved from a study of monozygotic twins with inflammatory bowel disease. TCRalpha along with TCRbeta cDNA was subjected to two nested PCRs lasting roughly 17 and 9 cycles. TCRdb re-called the 5' RACE reads, yielding one record per CDR3 amino acid sequence without DNA. The listing records tens of thousands of distinct CDR3 sequences. Notes on the study in general: With inverse Simpson as the measure, TCRbeta diversity was lower in IBD patients than in healthy co-twins.

Germline V gives CDR1 SQVTM, CDR2 ANQGSEA. The CDR3 spans 12 residues. About this clonotype itself: Its antigen is not known.

Skipping T cell sorting, the study isolated total RNA directly from whole blood. The sample taken for sequencing was blood. V is TRBV29-1 and J is TRBJ1-1. The receptor was derived from a human donor with ulcerative colitis or Crohn's disease, or a healthy co-twin of an affected twin (not recorded which). The CDR3: CSVVLEGTEAFF. Together with reference TRBV29-1 and TRBJ1-1, the CDR3 gives the full variable domain: SAVISQKPSRDICQRGTSLTIQCQVDSQVTMMFWYRQQPGQSLTLIATANQGSEATYESGFVIDKFPISRPNLTFSTLTVSNMSPEDSSIYLCSVVLEGTEAFFGQGTRLTVV.